Following are 19 T cell receptor beta chains from one sample sequenced in a study of blood T cells in healthy people across ages. The use of a sample-barcoded 5' primer and a J-beta primer mix characterized a second PCR of roughly 6 to 12 cycles. Each CDR3 protein is one row after TCRdb ran MiXCR on the 5' RACE reads. The sample holds approximately 1,000,000 distinct CDR3 sequences; under 45% are singletons and the top ten take 15% to 20%. Sample: blood. The receptors were gathered from a woman aged 55-75 years in good health.

The count of this clonotype is one. The chain uses TRBV28 and TRBJ1-5, with D possibly TRBD1 on 5 matching bases. CDR1 is MDHEN, CDR2 SYDVKM, per germline. This CDR3 contains 15 residues. Trimming pared 4 bases from V and 1 base from J, leaving 11 bases between. DNA for the CDR3: TGTGCCAGCAGTTCCGGGGGTGGCAGCAATCAGCCCCAGCATTTT. This sequence encodes CASSSGGGSNQPQHF.

V is TRBV27 and J is TRBJ2-7; 7 nucleotides match TRBD2. V shed 3 bases, J shed 0 bases, and the junction held 8 bases outside the gene matches. This CDR3 is built from 16 residues. Germline loops: CDR1 MNHEY, CDR2 SMNVEV (reference sequence). The CDR3 reads CASSFSQGGLSYEQYF. CDR3 nucleotide sequence: TGTGCCAGCAGTTTTAGCCAGGGAGGGCTCTCCTACGAGCAGTACTTC.

The gene calls are TRBV13 and TRBJ2-1; 9 positions match TRBD2. V lost 0 bases and J lost 4; bases outside the gene matches: 7. Germline CDR1 is PRHDT and CDR2 is FYEKMQ (reference sequence). The CDR3 sequence is 17 residues long. CDR3 nucleotides: TGTGCCAGCAGCTTAGGTGGAGTAGCGGGGGCGTACAATGAGCAGTTCTTC. This sequence encodes CASSLGGVAGAYNEQFF. Using reference TRBV13 and TRBJ2-1 for the parts outside the CDR3, the full variable domain is AAGVIQSPRHLIKEKRETATLKCYPIPRHDTVYWYQQGPGQDPQFLISFYEKMQSDKGSIPDRFSAQQFSDYHSELNMSSLELGDSALYFCASSLGGVAGAYNEQFFGPGTRLTVL.

This chain links TRBV6-1 with TRBJ2-5; 8 bases align to TRBD1. The germline V gene has CDR1 MNHNS and CDR2 SASEGT. V shed 7 bases and J 5 bases; nucleotides not matched to a gene: 9. This CDR3 is built from 14 residues. In DNA form, the CDR3 reads TGTGCCAGCACCGAACAGGGGGTTGGGGAGACCCAGTACTTC. It codes for CASTEQGVGETQYF.

This clonotype was counted many times. The chain couples TRBV7-2 to TRBJ2-1, with D possibly being TRBD1 (5 bases). V lost 1 base and J 8 bases, leaving 9 bases between the germline ends. The CDR3 is 13 residues long. Germline CDR1 is SGHTA and CDR2 is FQGNSA. Here the CDR3 reads CASSLGRGDEQFF. CDR3 sequence (DNA): TGTGCCAGCAGCTTAGGAAGGGGCGATGAGCAGTTCTTC.

V usage is TRBV12-3 or TRBV12-4 and J usage is TRBJ2-7; 11 positions agree with TRBD1. The V segment lost 11 bases and the J segment 4 bases; nucleotides outside the gene matches: 4. The CDR3 has 12 amino acids. This CDR3 reads CACGQGAYEQYF. CDR3 nucleotide sequence: TGTGCCTGTGGACAGGGGGCTTACGAGCAGTACTTC.

This clonotype was seen more than once but under ten times. The chain uses TRBV20-1 and TRBJ2-1; D gene ambiguous. The V and J ends lost 2 bases and 5 bases respectively, with 13 bases between them. Germline-derived CDR1 and CDR2 are DFQATT and SNEGSKA (reference sequence). This CDR3 has 14 amino acids. The CDR3 nucleotides are TGCAGTGCTAGAAAGCCGGGCCCAAACAATGAGCAGTTCTTC. Translation gives CSARKPGPNNEQFF.

J is TRBJ1-1 and V is TRBV5-1, with D tentatively TRBD1 (5 bases). The CDR3 contains 14 residues. The germline V and J ends were trimmed by 3 bases and 1 base, with 10 bases remaining between them. CDR1 is SGHRS, CDR2 YFSETQ, per germline. The CDR3 DNA reads TGCGCCAGCAGCTCGGGGGAGGCGAACACTGAAGCTTTCTTT. It encodes CASSSGEANTEAFF.

The V and J genes are TRBV20-1 and TRBJ2-3; 9 bases align to TRBD2. The CDR3 has 14 residues. After removal of 1 base from V and 6 bases from J, the junction contained 5 bases not matched to a gene. Per the germline V gene, CDR1 is DFQATT and CDR2 is SNEGSKA (reference sequence). The CDR3 DNA is TGCAGTGCTAGAGTCCGGCGGGAGGGGGATACGCAGTATTTT. This encodes CSARVRREGDTQYF.

The J gene is TRBJ2-7, the V gene TRBV5-1; 8 bases are a match to TRBD2. The CDR3 has 15 amino acids. V shed 3 bases and J 7 bases; nucleotides not matched to a gene: 12. CDR1 is SGHRS and CDR2 is YFSETQ in the germline V gene. DNA for the CDR3: TGCGCCAGCAGCTCAATAGCGGGAATGAACAATGAGCAGTACTTC. The encoded protein is CASSSIAGMNNEQYF.

The V call is TRBV24-1, the J call TRBJ2-7, with 9 bases identical to TRBD1. Germline-derived CDR1 and CDR2 are KGHDR and SFDVKD. The CDR3 covers 17 residues. The V segment lost 3 bases and the J segment 7 bases; nucleotides outside the gene matches: 15. CDR3 sequence (DNA): TGTGCCACCAGTGATCAGTCCGGGACAGGGCTCAGGAATGAGCAGTACTTC. Its protein is CATSDQSGTGLRNEQYF.

J is TRBJ2-2 and V is TRBV29-1; 9 bases are a match to TRBD1. CDR3 length: 12 amino acids. Per germline, CDR1 SQVTM and CDR2 ANQGSEA. V dropped 8 bases and J dropped 6; count of bases not matched to a gene: 4. The CDR3 nucleotides read TGCAGCATACAGGGGGCGGCCGGGGAGCTGTTTTTT. This translates into CSIQGAAGELFF.

This clonotype was counted a few times. The chain recombines TRBV6-1 with TRBJ2-7; TRBD2 matches at 9 bases. Germline CDR1 reads MNHNS; CDR2 reads SASEGT. CDR3 size: 18 residues. The V and J ends lost 4 bases and 0 bases, in that order; junction bases with no gene match: 13. In nucleotides, the CDR3 is TGTGCCAGCAGTGGCCGCCGGACTAGCGTACGAACCTCCTACGAGCAGTACTTC. Translating gives CASSGRRTSVRTSYEQYF.

The chain joins TRBV6-1 to TRBJ1-4; 8 bases fit TRBD1. Trimming cost V 6 bases and J 5 bases; bases outside gene matches: 5. The CDR3 totals 14 residues. Germline-derived CDR1 and CDR2 are MNHNS and SASEGT. This CDR3 reads CASRGTGLNEKLFF. CDR3 nucleotide sequence: TGTGCCAGCAGGGGGACAGGTCTAAATGAAAAACTGTTTTTT.

This clonotype appeared a few times. The V call is TRBV4-2, the J call TRBJ2-7; TRBD2 might be the D (6 bases). From germline, CDR1 is LGHNA and CDR2 YNFKEQ. The V and J ends lost 1 base and 5 bases respectively, with 15 bases between them. This CDR3 has 15 residues. In DNA form, the CDR3 reads TGTGCCAGCAGCCAAGCGTTGATGGGCGGGGACGAGCAGTACTTC. This codes for CASSQALMGGDEQYF.

V usage is TRBV5-1 and J usage is TRBJ1-2, with D tentatively TRBD1 (6 bases). Germline CDR1 and CDR2: SGHRS and YFSETQ. Trimming took 3 bases from V and 9 from J, leaving 15 bases between them. This CDR3 has 13 amino acids. The CDR3 here is CASSSDSVVRYTF. In DNA form, the CDR3 reads TGCGCCAGCAGCTCGGACAGTGTGGTTCGCTACACCTTC.

Turning to this clonotype: A much larger clone differs by one base, so this may be a read error. The DNA of the CDR3 is TGCGGCGCTACAGGGTCTGGGGCCAACGTCCTGACTTTC. Its translation: CGATGSGANVLTF. This rearrangement joins TRBV29-1 to TRBJ2-6; TRBD1 is a possible D gene (6 bases). Germline V gene data show CDR1 as SQVTM and CDR2 as ANQGSEA. The CDR3 contains 13 residues. Based on the CDR3 plus reference TRBV29-1 and TRBJ2-6, the full variable domain is SAVISQKPSRDICQRGTSLTIQCQVDSQVTMMFWYRQQPGQSLTLIATANQGSEATYESGFVIDKFPISRPNLTFSTLTVSNMSPEDSSIYLCGATGSGANVLTFGAGSRLTVL.

This clonotype was detected a few times. CDR3 DNA: TGTGCCAGCAGTTTAGGCAGGGGGATATCTAGCACAGATACGCAGTATTTT. Protein sequence: CASSLGRGISSTDTQYF. J is TRBJ2-3 and V is TRBV12-3 or TRBV12-4, with 7 bases that match TRBD1. Unmatched junction bases numbered 7, after V lost 1 base and J lost 0 bases. The CDR3 is 17 residues long.

The chain carries TRBV14 and TRBJ1-2; TRBD1 matches at 10 bases. This CDR3 is 14 amino acids long. Germline V gives CDR1 SGHDN, CDR2 FVKESK. V trimming: 3 bases; J trimming: 5 bases; junction bases outside the gene matches: 3. The CDR3 protein is CASSHQDRGYGYTF. In nucleotides, the CDR3 is TGTGCCAGCAGCCACCAGGACAGGGGGTATGGCTACACCTTC.